A selection of T cell receptor beta chains follows, all from one sample in a study of PD-1 blockade in mismatch repair-deficient tumors. The protocol was immunoSEQ multiplex PCR, while the TCRdb copy is restricted to in-frame clones and leaves out a portion. This table has over 100,000 clones, 60% to 85% appearing once. Sequencing used peripheral blood, obtained about 60 weeks after starting pembrolizumab. The receptors shown here come from an adult with mismatch repair-deficient cancer. The CDR3 runs from the conserved cysteine through the conserved F or W. The D gene is left open where the match is weak. Not all rows give a size; the values are once, few, many and, for expanded clones, a class.

cdr3_aa cdr3_nt v_call clone_size d_call j_call
CASSRGYTGELFF TGCGCCAGCAGCCGGGGGTACACCGGGGAGCTGTTTTTT TRBV4-1 . . TRBJ2-2
CASSLDRGLNQPQHF TGTGCCAGCAGCTTAGACAGGGGACTTAATCAGCCCCAGCATTTT TRBV7-2 . TRBD1 TRBJ1-5
CASSLGLAGSQFF TGTGCCAGCAGCCTAGGGCTAGCGGGGTCTCAGTTCTTC TRBV7-3 . TRBD2 TRBJ2-1
CASSPFPGPPSFTDTQYF TGTGCCAGCAGCCCATTCCCGGGGCCCCCCTCCTTCACAGATACGCAGTATTTT TRBV7-9 . . TRBJ2-3
CSVEGLAGGVEQFF TGCAGCGTTGAAGGGCTAGCGGGAGGGGTTGAGCAGTTCTTC TRBV29-1 . TRBD2 TRBJ2-1
CASSLGITFEQYF TGTGCCAGCAGCTTAGGTATTACTTTTGAGCAGTACTTC TRBV7-9 once . TRBJ2-7
CATSRVIATPEAFF TGTGCCACCAGCAGAGTTATTGCGACCCCTGAAGCTTTCTTT TRBV15 . . TRBJ1-1
CASSVTASNQPQHF TGTGCCAGCAGCGTCACCGCTAGCAATCAGCCCCAGCATTTT TRBV28 . . TRBJ1-5
CASSAGQGNYGYTF TGTGCCAGTAGTGCAGGACAGGGGAACTATGGCTACACCTTC TRBV19 . TRBD1 TRBJ1-2
CASSTPDTGQSTSYEQYF TGTGCCAGCTCAACACCCGACACGGGACAGTCAACCTCCTACGAGCAGTACTTC TRBV18 . TRBD1 TRBJ2-7
CASSQGQGAGSYNEQFF TGTGCCAGCAGCCAGGGACAGGGGGCGGGCTCCTACAATGAGCAGTTCTTC TRBV5-4 . TRBD1 TRBJ2-1
CASSLAYFSGNTIYF TGTGCCAGCAGCTTGGCCTATTTCTCTGGAAACACCATATATTTT TRBV5-6 . . TRBJ1-3
CAGGPDRGAKTQYF TGTGCCGGGGGACCGGACAGGGGGGCTAAGACCCAGTACTTC TRBV6-1 . TRBD1 TRBJ2-5
CSAGLAGNTGELFF TGCAGCGCGGGACTAGCGGGAAACACCGGGGAGCTGTTTTTT TRBV29-1 . TRBD2 TRBJ2-2
CASSSYASGRSYEQYF TGTGCCAGCAGTTCATACGCCAGCGGGAGAAGTTACGAGCAGTACTTC TRBV6-5 once TRBD2 TRBJ2-7
CASLGQGRTEAFF TGTGCCAGCCTGGGACAGGGGAGAACTGAAGCTTTCTTT TRBV18 . TRBD1 TRBJ1-1
CASSDSAGGPNIQYF TGTGCCAGCAGTGACTCAGCGGGAGGGCCAAACATTCAGTACTTC TRBV6-4 few TRBD2 TRBJ2-4
CASSYYGGWAEAFF TGCGCCAGCAGCTATTACGGGGGCTGGGCTGAAGCTTTCTTT TRBV5-1 . . TRBJ1-1
CASSPPDRGVTNEKLFF TGCGCCAGCAGCCCACCGGACAGGGGGGTAACTAATGAAAAACTGTTTTTT TRBV4-1 . TRBD1 TRBJ1-4
CASSPYSGIRNTEAFF TGTGCCAGTAGTCCGTATTCAGGGATTCGGAACACTGAAGCTTTCTTT TRBV19 . . TRBJ1-1
CASTRDGGQPQHF TGTGCCAGCACCCGGGACGGGGGTCAGCCCCAGCATTTT TRBV2 . . TRBJ1-5
CASSFSADTQYF TGTGCCAGCAGCTTCAGCGCCGATACGCAGTATTTT TRBV7-2 . . TRBJ2-3
CASSAGTHANTGELFF TGTGCCAGCAGCGCAGGGACTCACGCGAACACCGGGGAGCTGTTTTTT TRBV7-8 . . TRBJ2-2
CASSLDGTENQPQHF TGTGCCAGCAGCTTAGACGGGACAGAGAATCAGCCCCAGCATTTT TRBV7-9 . TRBD1 TRBJ1-5
CSVNPTGSYEQYF TGCAGCGTCAATCCTACAGGATCCTACGAGCAGTACTTC TRBV29-1 . . TRBJ2-7
CASSLVDQPQHF TGTGCCAGCAGCTTGGTTGATCAGCCCCAGCATTTT TRBV5-8 . . TRBJ1-5
CASSRLAGLNTGELFF TGTGCCAGTAGTAGGCTAGCGGGGCTGAACACCGGGGAGCTGTTTTTT TRBV19 . TRBD2 TRBJ2-2
CSALGSRDEDSYEQYF TGCAGCGCCCTTGGGAGCCGGGACGAAGACTCCTACGAGCAGTACTTC TRBV29-1 . . TRBJ2-7
CASSTLAGVIYNEQFF TGTGCCAGCAGTACCCTAGCGGGAGTAATCTACAATGAGCAGTTCTTC TRBV27 . TRBD2 TRBJ2-1
CASSAHQGGTNEKLFF TGTGCCAGCAGTGCCCACCAGGGAGGGACTAATGAAAAACTGTTTTTT TRBV6-1 . . TRBJ1-4
CSVGTTGDNEQYF TGCAGCGTTGGGACAACAGGGGACAACGAGCAGTACTTC TRBV29-1 . TRBD1 TRBJ2-7